The 11 T cell receptor beta chains reported below all come from one sample, sequenced in a study of blood T cell repertoires in COVID-19. Sequencing used immunoSEQ multiplex PCR; TCRdb keeps in-frame clones, though not all of them. The table shows 270,000 or so clones, with about 86% occurring only once. The sequenced sample consisted of peripheral blood. These receptors were collected from a woman aged 25-40 years with COVID-19, enrolled during active disease.

J is TRBJ1-2 and V is TRBV11-2; D uncertain. V was pared by 0 bases and J by 4 bases, with 3 bases between. The CDR3 length is 12 residues. CDR1 SGHAT and CDR2 FQNNGV come from the germline V gene. The CDR3 sequence is CASSLDRYGYTF. The CDR3 coding sequence is TGTGCCAGCAGCTTAGATCGCTATGGCTACACCTTC.

V usage is TRBV28 and J usage is TRBJ2-5, with 11 positions matching TRBD1. Trimming cost V 4 bases and J 5 bases; bases outside gene matches: 6. The germline gives CDR1 MDHEN, CDR2 SYDVKM. This CDR3 region has 15 residues. The CDR3 loop is CASSSPGTGGETQYF. CDR3 coding DNA: TGTGCCAGCAGTTCACCCGGGACAGGGGGGGAGACCCAGTACTTC.

The genes are TRBV5-5 and TRBJ2-1; 10 bases align to TRBD2. With 5 bases clipped from V and 10 bases from J, the junction kept 12 bases outside the gene matches. The CDR3 runs 15 residues. Germline V gives CDR1 SGHKS, CDR2 YYEKEE (reference sequence). In DNA, the CDR3 is TGTGCCAGCAGGCGAACTAGCGGGGCGATAGGGGAGCAGTTCTTC. Translated: CASRRTSGAIGEQFF.

The CDR3 loop reads CASSPLGTGSETQYF. The CDR3 bases are TGCGCCAGCAGCCCCCTGGGGACAGGGTCGGAGACCCAGTACTTC. The chain combines TRBV4-1 with TRBJ2-5; 9 bases agree with TRBD1. The V and J ends lost 4 bases and 5 bases, in that order; junction bases with no gene match: 8. The CDR3 contains 15 residues. Germline V gives CDR1 MGHRA, CDR2 YSYEKL.

The chain combines TRBV3-1 (or the pseudogene TRBV3-2) with TRBJ2-7, with TRBD2 as a possible D gene (6 bases). The V gene's germline CDR1 is LGHDT and CDR2 YNNKEL (reference sequence). The CDR3 length is 13 residues. V shed 4 bases and J shed 5 bases, with 12 bases lying between them. The CDR3: CASSRLVAHEQYF. CDR3 sequence (DNA): TGTGCCAGCAGCCGACTAGTAGCCCACGAGCAGTACTTC.

The rearrangement uses TRBV11-3 and TRBJ2-1; D is unclear. CDR3 size: 15 residues. V was trimmed by 0 bases and J by 9 bases, leaving 15 bases between them. Germline V gene data show CDR1 as SGHNT and CDR2 as YENEEA. The CDR3 loop is CASSLDHSASLEQFF. The DNA of the CDR3 is TGTGCCAGCAGCTTAGACCACAGTGCGTCTCTTGAGCAGTTCTTC.

This clone occurred once. J is TRBJ1-1 and V is TRBV10-2, with a tentative D call TRBD1 (6 bases). Germline V gives CDR1 WSHSY, CDR2 SAAADI. The CDR3 is 15 amino acids. Trimming removed 5 bases at V and 2 bases at J, with 15 bases between. In nucleotides, the CDR3 is TGCGCCAGCAGTAGGAGACAGGTGACCAACACTGAAGCTTTCTTT. It codes for CASSRRQVTNTEAFF.

The J gene is TRBJ2-5, the V gene TRBV5-4; 10 bases line up with TRBD1. The J segment lost 4 bases and the V segment lost 4 bases, leaving 10 bases of the junction unmatched. The CDR3 covers 16 residues. Germline lookup yields CDR1 SGHNT and CDR2 YYREEE (reference sequence). The CDR3 region has the DNA TGTGCCAGCAGCCCTAGACAGGGGGCTCTTGGAGAGACCCAGTACTTC. This encodes CASSPRQGALGETQYF.

This clone was recorded only once. The rearrangement uses TRBV5-1 and TRBJ1-1, with 8 bases aligning to TRBD1. The germline gives CDR1 SGHRS, CDR2 YFSETQ. The CDR3 consists of 14 residues. V lost 0 bases and J lost 5; bases outside the gene matches: 3. CDR3 sequence (DNA): TGCGCCAGCAGCTTGGGACAGGGGTGGACTGAAGCTTTCTTT. Its translation is CASSLGQGWTEAFF.

This clone has just one count. The J gene is TRBJ2-1, the V gene TRBV29-1, with a tentative D call TRBD1 (6 bases). This CDR3 has 14 residues. Trimming cost V 3 bases and J 12 bases, with 21 bases left between them. In germline, CDR1 is SQVTM, CDR2 ANQGSEA. CDR3 protein: CSVEGDTALVRQFF. CDR3 in DNA: TGCAGCGTTGAGGGGGACACGGCTTTGGTCCGGCAGTTCTTC.

This chain joins TRBV2 and TRBJ2-1; D is perhaps TRBD1 (6 bases). CDR1 is SNHLY, CDR2 FYNNEI, per germline. Trimming cost V 8 bases and J 6 bases, with 11 bases left between them. This CDR3 contains 12 residues. The CDR3 spells CASGGQFNEQFF. CDR3 nucleotide sequence: TGTGCCAGCGGGGGACAATTCAATGAGCAGTTCTTC.